The 15 T cell receptor beta chains below were found in one sample sequenced in a study of blood T cell repertoires in COVID-19. Profiled with immunoSEQ multiplex PCR; TCRdb holds only in-frame clones, not every one. This sample has under 300,000 clones, with 86% found just once. The sequenced material came from PBMCs or T cells enriched from blood (not recorded which). The receptors shown here come from a man aged 18 to 29 who had recovered from COVID-19.

This chain uses TRBV11-3 with TRBJ2-7; TRBD2 might be the D (6 bases). The CDR3 sequence is 12 residues long. Trimming removed 5 bases at V and 5 bases at J, with 10 bases between. From germline, CDR1 is SGHNT and CDR2 YENEEA. The CDR3 here is CASSGRGNEQYF. The CDR3 coding sequence is TGTGCCAGCAGCGGGCGGGGTAACGAGCAGTACTTC.

This clone turned up a few times. This rearrangement joins TRBV5-5 to TRBJ1-5, with 7 bases aligning to TRBD1. Germline V gene data show CDR1 as SGHKS and CDR2 as YYEKEE (reference sequence). With V trimmed by 0 bases and J by 3 bases, 3 bases remained unmatched. CDR3 size: 15 residues. This CDR3 reads CASSLGQGINQPQHF. CDR3 nucleotide sequence: TGTGCCAGCAGCTTGGGACAGGGAATCAATCAGCCCCAGCATTTT.

The table lists this clone with a few counts. V gene TRBV21-1 combines with J gene TRBJ2-7; the tabulated D call, TRBD1, remains unverified against the DNA. TRBV21-1 is an annotated pseudogene. The CDR3 totals 12 residues. In nucleotides, the CDR3 is TGTGCCAGCAGTGACAGCTCCTACGAGCAGTACTTC. It is translated as CASSDSSYEQYF.

The table lists this clone with many counts. V usage is TRBV11-3 and J usage is TRBJ2-7; 16 bases agree with TRBD2. The CDR3 runs 17 residues. CDR1 SGHNT and CDR2 YENEEA come from the germline V gene. V trimming: 2 bases; J trimming: 6 bases; junction bases outside the gene matches: 7. CDR3 DNA: TGTGCCAGCAGCTTAACCGTGGGACTAGCGGGAGGGGCCGAGCAGTACTTC. It encodes CASSLTVGLAGGAEQYF.

V and J are TRBV2 and TRBJ2-5, with D perhaps matching TRBD1 (6 bases). CDR1 and CDR2 from the germline V gene are SNHLY and FYNNEI. V shed 8 bases and J shed 5 bases, with 12 bases lying between them. The CDR3 covers 12 residues. CDR3 bases: TGTGCCAGCCTGGGACAAATGGAGACCCAGTACTTC. Translating it yields CASLGQMETQYF.

The chain links TRBV6-5 to TRBJ1-1; D not certain. Germline V gene lookup returns CDR1 MNHEY and CDR2 SVGAGI. Trimming pared 6 bases from V and 8 bases from J, leaving 16 bases between. The CDR3 contains 13 residues. The CDR3 spells CASRGRPRVEAFF. CDR3 nucleotides: TGTGCCAGCAGAGGTCGGCCTCGGGTGGAAGCTTTCTTT.

The chain links TRBV19 to TRBJ1-1; 8 bases align to TRBD1. The germline V gene has CDR1 LNHDA and CDR2 SQIVND (reference sequence). This CDR3 is 14 amino acids long. The trim removed 3 bases at V and 2 bases at J, leaving 2 bases unmatched. Written as DNA, the CDR3 is TGTGCCAGTAGTATCGGACAGGGAAACACTGAAGCTTTCTTT. Protein sequence: CASSIGQGNTEAFF.

V gene TRBV3-1 (or the pseudogene TRBV3-2) combines with J gene TRBJ1-1; weak D call: TRBD1 (6 bases). The V end lost 5 bases, the J end lost 8 bases, and 18 bases lay between the germline ends. The CDR3 is 14 amino acids. Per germline, CDR1 LGHDT and CDR2 YNNKEL (reference sequence). CDR3 bases: TGTGCCAGCAGCGGCTCGGGGGGGGCTCAGGAAGCTTTCTTT. Its protein product is CASSGSGGAQEAFF.

This chain uses TRBV9 with TRBJ1-2; 7 bases agree with TRBD1. V lost 4 bases, J lost 4 bases, and 13 bases stayed unmatched. Germline V lookup: CDR1 SGDLS, CDR2 YYNGEE. The CDR3 is 16 residues long. CDR3 in DNA: TGTGCCAGCAGCTTAACGCACGAGACAGGGCCCTATGGCTACACCTTC. This translates into CASSLTHETGPYGYTF.

This rearrangement joins TRBV19 to TRBJ1-1, with D uncertain. CDR1 and CDR2 from the germline V gene are LNHDA and SQIVND (reference sequence). V was pared by 4 bases and J by 6 bases, with 9 bases between. The CDR3 loop spans 12 amino acids. CDR3 DNA: TGTGCCAGTAGTAGTTTTGCAGCTGAAGCTTTCTTT. Amino acid sequence: CASSSFAAEAFF.

CDR3 sequence: CSVDRVYNEQFF. The CDR3 nucleotides are TGCAGCGTTGACAGGGTCTACAATGAGCAGTTCTTC. The V and J genes are TRBV29-1 and TRBJ2-1; tentatively, D is TRBD1 (5 bases). The CDR3 has 12 residues. V lost 3 bases and J lost 3, with 6 bases in between. The germline gives CDR1 SQVTM, CDR2 ANQGSEA.

V is TRBV11-2 and J is TRBJ2-3; the D gene is possibly TRBD2 (6 bases). There are 15 residues in the CDR3. CDR1 and CDR2 from the germline V gene are SGHAT and FQNNGV. Trimming took off 5 bases at V and 1 base at J, with 13 bases between the two ends. CDR3 protein: CASSPEIAGTDTQYF. As DNA, the CDR3 is TGTGCCAGCAGCCCCGAGATAGCGGGCACAGATACGCAGTATTTT.

The chain carries TRBV10-1 and TRBJ2-5, with a possible D match to TRBD2 (6 bases). This CDR3 contains 18 residues. V dropped 2 bases and J dropped 2 bases, with 21 bases sitting between them. The germline V gene has CDR1 WNHNN and CDR2 SYGVQD (reference sequence). This CDR3 is CASSEGGQAHLVQETQYF. The CDR3 coding sequence is TGCGCCAGCAGTGAGGGAGGGCAGGCGCACCTTGTTCAAGAGACCCAGTACTTC.

The chain has TRBV18 and TRBJ1-1, with TRBD1 matching over 7 bases. The V and J ends lost 2 bases and 4 bases, in that order; junction bases with no gene match: 7. This CDR3 is 15 amino acids long. Per germline, CDR1 KGHSH and CDR2 LQKENI. The CDR3 sequence is CASSPNRGSSTEAFF. CDR3 coding DNA: TGTGCCAGCTCACCAAACAGGGGATCGAGCACTGAAGCTTTCTTT.

This clone was seen once. The chain is built from TRBV5-4 and TRBJ2-2; 9 nucleotides align to TRBD2. J lost 0 bases, V lost 0 bases, and 0 bases had no gene match. This CDR3 is 16 amino acids long. Germline V lookup: CDR1 SGHNT, CDR2 YYREEE (reference sequence). The CDR3 is CASSLVAGANTGELFF. CDR3 DNA sequence: TGTGCCAGCAGCTTGGTAGCGGGGGCGAACACCGGGGAGCTGTTTTTT.